The 14 T cell receptor beta chains given below trace back to one sample, sequenced in a study of blood T cells in healthy people across ages. A J-beta primer mix and a sample-barcoded 5' primer were used in a second PCR of about 6 to 12 cycles. TCRdb used MiXCR to reprocess the 5' RACE reads, holding one entry per CDR3 protein. Of 1.2 million to 1.5 million distinct CDR3 sequences in the sample, about 43% were seen once. Sequenced input: blood. These receptors came from a woman between 18 and 29 years old in good health.

V is TRBV2 and J is TRBJ2-7; 13 nucleotides align to TRBD2. The CDR3 extends over 15 amino acids. The junction had 2 bases not matched to a gene; V was cut back by 4 bases and J by 2 bases. The germline gives CDR1 SNHLY, CDR2 FYNNEI. The CDR3 DNA sequence: TGTGCCAGCAGTGGGACTAGCGGGAGAGCCTACGAGCAGTACTTC. Translated, it gives CASSGTSGRAYEQYF.

The table lists this clonotype with many counts. The chain recombines TRBV4-1 with TRBJ2-1; the match to TRBD1 covers 7 bases. V shed 0 bases and J 7 bases; nucleotides not matched to a gene: 3. The CDR3 has 14 amino acids. Germline V lookup: CDR1 MGHRA, CDR2 YSYEKL. The CDR3 protein is CASSQETGWNEQFF. CDR3 DNA sequence: TGCGCCAGCAGCCAAGAGACAGGGTGGAATGAGCAGTTCTTC.

The rearrangement links TRBV6-5 to TRBJ2-1; 12 bases match TRBD2. CDR3 length: 19 amino acids. Germline CDR1 is MNHEY and CDR2 is SVGAGI. J was trimmed by 3 bases and V by 0 bases; bases with no gene match: 9. The CDR3 DNA is TGTGCCAGCAGTTACTCTAAGCTAGCGGGAGGGTCGGACTACAATGAGCAGTTCTTC. Its translation is CASSYSKLAGGSDYNEQFF.

The rearrangement joins TRBV20-1 to TRBJ2-2, with D hard to call. CDR3 size: 16 residues. Trimming shortened V by 0 bases and J by 0 bases, and 11 bases separated the two germline ends. Germline V gene lookup returns CDR1 DFQATT and CDR2 SNEGSKA (reference sequence). The CDR3 nucleotides read TGCAGTGCTAGAGATAAGTGGAGAACGAACACCGGGGAGCTGTTTTTT. Translating it yields CSARDKWRTNTGELFF.

This clonotype was counted at least ten times. This chain links TRBV29-1 with TRBJ2-4; weak D call: TRBD2 (5 bases). Germline loops: CDR1 SQVTM, CDR2 ANQGSEA. Trimming removed 5 bases from V and 0 bases from J, with 14 bases in between. The CDR3 spans 15 residues. CDR3 amino acids: CSVLGGLLAKNIQYF. The CDR3 region has the DNA TGCAGCGTTCTCGGCGGGCTTCTAGCCAAAAACATTCAGTACTTC.

The CDR3 DNA reads as TGCAGTGGCCCCGTGGCGGGGTATATAGATACGCAGTATTTT. Translating gives CSGPVAGYIDTQYF. The chain is built from TRBV20-1 and TRBJ2-3, with D tentatively TRBD2 (6 bases). CDR1 is DFQATT, CDR2 SNEGSKA, per germline (reference sequence). V was cut by 7 bases and J by 5 bases, with 19 bases left in between. The CDR3 runs 14 residues.

This chain joins TRBV10-3 and TRBJ2-1; a possible D gene is TRBD1 (6 bases). The closer fit of TRBJ2-7 to the DNA end suggests the J call may be wrong. Germline CDR1 ENHRY, CDR2 SYGVKD. This CDR3 comprises 15 residues. The CDR3 loop is CATLPAGASYNEQYF. The CDR3 DNA reads as TGTGCCACTCTCCCGGCAGGGGCGTCCTACAATGAGCAGTACTTC.

The chain couples TRBV12-3 or TRBV12-4 to TRBJ2-2; unclear D gene. The CDR3 length is 13 residues. The germline V and J ends were trimmed by 4 bases and 3 bases, with 6 bases remaining between them. The CDR3 coding sequence is TGTGCCAGCAGTTGGGATTACACCGGGGAGCTGTTTTTT. It encodes CASSWDYTGELFF.

Worth noting for this clonotype: At one end, the junction sequence differs from germline, possibly due to a read error. V and J are TRBV10-3 and TRBJ1-4, with no clear D. CDR3 length equals 14 residues. Germline V lookup: CDR1 ENHRY, CDR2 SYGVKD. CDR3 loop: CVISAGSTNEKLFF. CDR3 DNA: TGTGTCATCAGCGCAGGATCAACTAATGAAAAACTGTTTTTT.

This clonotype was observed many times. The V and J genes are TRBV4-1 and TRBJ2-3, with TRBD2 matching over 8 bases. J lost 2 bases, V lost 2 bases, and 6 bases had no gene match. CDR1 MGHRA and CDR2 YSYEKL come from the germline V gene. The CDR3 has 16 amino acids. CDR3 DNA sequence: TGCGCCAGCAGCCAACTAGCTAGCGGGCACACAGATACGCAGTATTTT. Its translation: CASSQLASGHTDTQYF.

The chain carries TRBV12-3 or TRBV12-4 and TRBJ1-6; D ambiguous. The V end was cut by 5 bases, the J end by 2 bases, with 10 bases between. There are 15 residues in the CDR3. DNA of the CDR3: TGTGCCAGCAGTCCGTTGTTTCCCTATAATTCACCCCTCCACTTT. This codes for CASSPLFPYNSPLHF.

The chain uses TRBV11-1 and TRBJ1-2, with 9 nucleotides matching TRBD1. The ends lost 5 bases at V and 6 bases at J; junction bases unmatched: 10. The germline V gene encodes CDR1 SGHAT and CDR2 FQDESV (reference sequence). The CDR3 spans 15 residues. CDR3 nucleotide sequence: TGTGCCAGCAGCCCCGGGACAGGGATGGACGATGGCTACACCTTC. As protein: CASSPGTGMDDGYTF.

This clonotype has a single count. The V and J genes are TRBV9 and TRBJ2-3, with D tentatively TRBD2 (6 bases). Trimming removed 4 bases from V and 6 bases from J, with 18 bases in between. The CDR3 sequence is 15 residues long. The germline V gene encodes CDR1 SGDLS and CDR2 YYNGEE. The CDR3 here is CASSPRDSPADTQYF. The CDR3 DNA reads TGTGCCAGCAGCCCCCGGGACTCTCCTGCGGATACGCAGTATTTT. Looking up the rest from reference TRBV9 and TRBJ2-3 gives the full variable domain: DSGVTQTPKHLITATGQRVTLRCSPRSGDLSVYWYQQSLDQGLQFLIQYYNGEERAKGNILERFSAQQFPDLHSELNLSSLELGDSALYFCASSPRDSPADTQYFGPGTRLTVL.

The chain employs TRBV5-1 and TRBJ2-3, with 14 nucleotides matching TRBD2. Trimming removed 3 bases from V and 3 bases from J; junction bases left unmatched: 9. Germline values: CDR1 SGHRS, CDR2 YFSETQ. This CDR3 spans 18 amino acids. CDR3 in amino acids: CASSWGTSGSKRTDTQYF. CDR3 in DNA: TGCGCCAGCAGCTGGGGGACTAGCGGGAGCAAAAGGACAGATACGCAGTATTTT.